Listed below are T cell receptor beta chains from one sample, sequenced in a study of cytotoxic CD8 clonotypes in ibrutinib-treated CLL. Data came from immunoSEQ multiplex PCR; TCRdb stores just in-frame clones and leaves some out. In the table there are around 70,000 clones, 90% of which are singletons. The sample was PBMCs, taken after 12 months of ibrutinib treatment. Receptors were obtained from a human donor with chronic lymphocytic leukemia. CDR3s include the opening cysteine and the closing phenylalanine or tryptophan. A D gene is named only where the DNA matches it firmly. Size is stated for part of the rows, as once, few or many counts, or as a class when the clone is expanded.

>TRBJ1-1|.|.|TRBV11-3
TGTGCCAGCAGCTTTGGGAGTGAGCCAGAAGCTTTCTTT
CASSFGSEPEAFF
>TRBJ1-1|.|.|TRBV7-8
TGTGCCAGCAGCTTAGGGGGGAGGCTCCCGAACACTGAAGCTTTCTTT
CASSLGGRLPNTEAFF
>TRBJ1-2|.|.|TRBV29-1
TGCAGCGTTTACTATTATGGCTACACCTTC
CSVYYYGYTF
>TRBJ1-1|.|.|TRBV6-5
TGTGCCAGCAGTTATTGGGGGGCTGGCACTGAAGCTTTCTTT
CASSYWGAGTEAFF
>TRBJ2-3|.|.|TRBV5-1
TGCGCCAGCAGCCAGGGACAATACGAAATCACAGATACGCAGTATTTT
CASSQGQYEITDTQYF
>TRBJ2-4|.|.|TRBV4-1
TGCGCCAGCAGCCAAGAAATTCTTGGCAGAGAAAACATTCAGTACTTC
CASSQEILGRENIQYF
>TRBJ1-2|.|once|TRBV2
TGTGCCAGCAGCAACAGAAACTATGGCTACACCTTC
CASSNRNYGYTF
>TRBJ2-2|.|.|TRBV12-1
TGTGCCAGCAGCTTTGACAGGGATACCGGGGAGCTGTTTTTT
CASSFDRDTGELFF
>TRBJ2-2|TRBD2|.|TRBV19
TGTGCCAGTAGCCCCATCGAGAGCGGGAGGGCCGGCGGGGAGCTGTTTTTT
CASSPIESGRAGGELFF
>TRBJ2-6|.|.|TRBV5-1
TGCGCCAGCAGCTTGATCGCAGACTCTGGGGCCAACGTCCTGACTTTC
CASSLIADSGANVLTF
>TRBJ1-5|TRBD1|.|TRBV19
TGTGCCAGCGGACAGGTCACTAATCAGCCCCAGCATTTT
CASGQVTNQPQHF
>TRBJ2-5|TRBD2|.|TRBV5-1
TGCGCCAGCGTGCGGGAGGGCCTCTCCCCAGAGACCCAGTACTTC
CASVREGLSPETQYF
>TRBJ2-7|.|.|TRBV4-1
TGCGCCAGCAGCCGTACGGGACAAGGGGGGTCCGAGCAGTACTTC
CASSRTGQGGSEQYF
>TRBJ2-1|TRBD2|once|TRBV7-2
TGTGCCAGCAGTCGGACTAGCGGGCGGGGAATGGCGAATGAGCAGTTCTTC
CASSRTSGRGMANEQFF
>TRBJ2-1|TRBD2|.|TRBV7-2
TGTGCCAGCAGCCCCTCCGGGGGGGCGGGTGACAATGAGCAGTTCTTC
CASSPSGGAGDNEQFF
>TRBJ2-1|.|.|TRBV4-2
TGTGCCAGCAGCCAAGCCCTGAGCGGATCCTTGGGCAATGAGCAGTTCTTC
CASSQALSGSLGNEQFF
>TRBJ1-3|.|few|TRBV19
TGTGCCAGTAGTATTAGGGACCCCCGAGGTGGAAACACCATATATTTT
CASSIRDPRGGNTIYF
>TRBJ1-2|.|.|TRBV28
TGTGCCAGCGCAATTAACTATGGCTACACCTTC
CASAINYGYTF
>TRBJ2-7|.|once|TRBV4-3
TGCGCCAGCAGCCAAGATCCGGACAGCTACGAGCAGTACTTC
CASSQDPDSYEQYF
>TRBJ2-7|TRBD1|.|TRBV19
TGTGCCAGTAGTGTTCCGGGACAGGGGTCCCACGAGCAGTACTTC
CASSVPGQGSHEQYF
>TRBJ2-7|TRBD2|.|TRBV28
TGTGCCAGCAGTTGGGGGGGTGCGGACTCCTACGAGCAGTACTTC
CASSWGGADSYEQYF
>TRBJ1-5|.|.|TRBV6-1
TGTGCCAGCAGTGGAAACTTGAGCAATCAGCCCCAGCATTTT
CASSGNLSNQPQHF
>TRBJ1-6|TRBD1|.|TRBV7-3
TGTGCCAGCAGCTTAGGGACAGGAGATAATTCACCCCTCCACTTT
CASSLGTGDNSPLHF
>TRBJ1-1|.|.|TRBV11-1
TGTGCCAGCAGCTTAAACAGGGTAGTGTCTGAAGCTTTCTTT
CASSLNRVVSEAFF
>TRBJ1-5|TRBD1|.|TRBV19
TGTGCCAGTAGTATAGATAGGAGACAGGGGGTTAATAGCAATCAGCCCCAGCATTTT
CASSIDRRQGVNSNQPQHF
>TRBJ2-3|.|.|TRBV9
TGTGCCAGCAGCGTAGTTGGGGGAGGAGGAGATACGCAGTATTTT
CASSVVGGGGDTQYF
>TRBJ2-7|.|.|TRBV27
TGTGCCAGCAGTTTATCGAAGCGATCTCTTGAATACCACTCCTACGAGCAGTACTTC
CASSLSKRSLEYHSYEQYF
>TRBJ2-7|TRBD1|.|TRBV6-5
TGTGCCAGCAGTTTTCCGGGACAGGGCTACGAGCAGTACTTC
CASSFPGQGYEQYF
>TRBJ1-5|TRBD1|.|TRBV6-1
TGTGCCAGCAGCCGGACAGGGTTTGGCAATCAGCCCCAGCATTTT
CASSRTGFGNQPQHF
>TRBJ2-7|TRBD2|.|TRBV19
TGTGCCAGTAGTATGGGACTAGCCTACGAGCAGTACTTC
CASSMGLAYEQYF
>TRBJ2-3|.|.|TRBV7-8
TGTGCCAGCACCCGACGCCGCCAGCTAAGCGGGTCAGATACGCAGTATTTT
CASTRRRQLSGSDTQYF
>TRBJ2-7|.|.|TRBV19
TGTGCCAGTAGTATAGATGCAGCGGTGAGCTCCTACGAGCAGTACTTC
CASSIDAAVSSYEQYF
>TRBJ2-1|.|.|TRBV5-1
TGCGCCAGCAGTCCGGGGGCGCGAACCTTAGTGAATGAGCAGTTCTTC
CASSPGARTLVNEQFF
>TRBJ2-7|.|.|TRBV15
TGTGCCACCAGCAGAGATCGGCGAATCTACGAGCAGTACTTC
CATSRDRRIYEQYF
>TRBJ1-1|.|.|TRBV19
TGTGCCAGTAGTCCGCCGTCCAGGAACACTGAAGCTTTCTTT
CASSPPSRNTEAFF
>TRBJ1-5|TRBD1|.|TRBV2
TGTGCCAGCAGCTGGACAGGGGACCAGCCCCAGCATTTT
CASSWTGDQPQHF
>TRBJ2-3|.|.|TRBV7-9
TGTGCCAGCAGCTTACAGGAGGGACTCAGCACAGATACGCAGTATTTT
CASSLQEGLSTDTQYF
>TRBJ2-7|TRBD2|.|TRBV5-1
TGCGCCAGCACCCCGAGGACTAGCGGGAACTACGAGCAGTACTTC
CASTPRTSGNYEQYF
>TRBJ2-7|.|.|TRBV28
TGTGCCAGCAAGATGGGGGGCCCGTACGAGCAGTACTTC
CASKMGGPYEQYF
>TRBJ2-7|TRBD1|.|TRBV5-6
TGTGCCAGCAGCCATACCATGGGACAGGGAGGATCCGTCCTCTACGAGCAGTACTTC
CASSHTMGQGGSVLYEQYF
>TRBJ2-1|.|.|TRBV9
TGTGCCAGCAGCTACCGGACTGGGGAGCAGTTCTTC
CASSYRTGEQFF
>TRBJ2-1|.|.|TRBV7-9
TGTGCCAGCAGCTTAGCGCGTCAGGGAGGTGCCTACAATGAGCAGTTCTTC
CASSLARQGGAYNEQFF
>TRBJ2-5|.|.|TRBV30
TGTGCCTGGAGGAGGGAGGCCCAAGAGACCCAGTACTTC
CAWRREAQETQYF
>TRBJ2-3|TRBD1|.|TRBV29-1
TGCAGCGTCAACCCGATGCAGGGGGCGATCACAGATACGCAGTATTTT
CSVNPMQGAITDTQYF
>TRBJ2-2|.|.|TRBV7-3
TGTGCCAGCAGCCCCCGGAACACCGGGGAGCTGTTTTTT
CASSPRNTGELFF
>TRBJ1-2|.|few|TRBV5-4
TGTGCCAGCAGCTTGGCCGGGAGCCCGCTAAATGGCTACACCTTC
CASSLAGSPLNGYTF
>TRBJ1-4|TRBD1|.|TRBV6-5
TGTGCCAGCAGTTACGCTCACAGGGGAAGGGGTGAAAAACTGTTTTTT
CASSYAHRGRGEKLFF
>TRBJ2-7|.|.|TRBV15
TGTGCCACCAGTTCCGAGAGTAGGGGTTTGTCGCAGTACTTC
CATSSESRGLSQYF
>TRBJ1-1|TRBD1|.|TRBV6-5
TGTGCCAGCAGTTATGTAGCAGGGGGCTTGGGCACTGAAGCTTTCTTT
CASSYVAGGLGTEAFF
>TRBJ2-3|.|.|TRBV6-1
TGTGCCAGCAGTGAATTGGGTGGTACGCAGTATTTT
CASSELGGTQYF
>TRBJ2-7|TRBD1|.|TRBV6-5
TGTGCCAGCAGGGGGACAGGGGCAAGCTCCTACGAGCAGTACTTC
CASRGTGASSYEQYF